The T cell receptor beta chain described here comes from a study of shared clonotypes between healthy human individuals. Study outcomes and limitations: The generation probabilities recorded for non-shared clonotypes fell below those of clonotypes shared by all four donors. Depth was large, yet rarefaction showed that sorted-subset sequencing was incomplete. Shared clonotypes: about 4.6% naive CD4, around 3.5% naive CD8, 2% to 2.5% memory CD4, about 0.41% memory CD8.

CDR1 is ENHRY, CDR2 SYGVKD, per germline. CDR3 length equals 12 residues. The V end lost 6 bases, the J end lost 3 bases, and 9 bases lay between the germline ends. Each PCR replicate from the sorted subsets contained around 0.2 ug DNA, which is about 30,000 T cell genomes. Clones were read by immunoSEQ multiplex PCR, and TCRdb kept only the in-frame ones, dropping some. Seen here are 110,000 or so clones, over 65% observed once, and the top ten hold around 26%. Notes on this clone: Its cognate antigen is unknown.

The chain is built from TRBV10-3 and TRBJ2-7; weak D call: TRBD2 (5 bases). This sequence originates from a woman in her twenties or thirties in good health. The sequenced material came from memory CD8+ T cells sorted from blood. Subset: CD45RO+ cells pooled with CCR7-negative TemRA cells. This CDR3 reads CAIREENYEQYF. The CDR3 DNA reads as TGTGCCATCAGGGAGGAGAACTACGAGCAGTACTTC.